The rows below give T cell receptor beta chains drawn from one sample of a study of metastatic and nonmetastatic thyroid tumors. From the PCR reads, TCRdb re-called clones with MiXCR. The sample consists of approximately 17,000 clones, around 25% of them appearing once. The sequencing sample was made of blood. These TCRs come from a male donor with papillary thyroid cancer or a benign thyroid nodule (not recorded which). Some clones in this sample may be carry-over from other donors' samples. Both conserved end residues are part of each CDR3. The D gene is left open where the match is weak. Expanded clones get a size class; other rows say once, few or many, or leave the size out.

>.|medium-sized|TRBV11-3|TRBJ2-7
CASSSGTLSYEQYF
TGTGCCAGCAGCTCGGGGACACTCTCCTACGAGCAGTACTTC
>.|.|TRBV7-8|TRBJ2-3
CASSTRPVDTQYF
TGTGCCAGCAGCACCAGACCGGTAGATACGCAGTATTTT
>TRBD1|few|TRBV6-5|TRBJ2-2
CASSYSVGGDRPLFF
TGTGCCAGCAGTTACTCGGTCGGAGGGGACAGGCCGCTGTTTTTT
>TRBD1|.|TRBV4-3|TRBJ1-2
CASSQTGQPAYGYTF
TGCGCCAGCAGCCAAACGGGACAGCCCGCCTATGGCTACACCTTC
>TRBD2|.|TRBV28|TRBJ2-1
CASSRGGGGFGDQFF
TGTGCCAGCAGTCGGGGTGGGGGGGGATTCGGTGATCAGTTCTTC
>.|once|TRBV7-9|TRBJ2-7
CASSETREAYEQYF
TGTGCCAGCAGCGAAACCCGAGAGGCCTACGAGCAGTACTTC
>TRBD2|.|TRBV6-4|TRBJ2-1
CASSAETSGWTDEQFF
TGTGCCAGCAGTGCCGAGACTAGCGGGTGGACTGATGAGCAGTTCTTC
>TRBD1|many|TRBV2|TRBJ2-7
CASSLTGTGGIGEQYF
TGTGCCAGCAGCCTAACGGGGACAGGGGGCATAGGTGAGCAGTACTTC
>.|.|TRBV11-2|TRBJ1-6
CASSLATGNSPLHF
TGTGCCAGCAGCTTAGCAACAGGGAACTCACCCCTCCACTTT
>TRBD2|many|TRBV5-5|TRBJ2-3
CASGSGSLTDTQYF
TGTGCCAGCGGGAGCGGGAGCCTCACAGATACGCAGTATTTT
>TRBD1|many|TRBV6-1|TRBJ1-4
CASSDPGTGGNTNEKLFF
TGTGCCAGCAGCGACCCCGGGACAGGGGGTAATACTAATGAAAAACTGTTTTTT
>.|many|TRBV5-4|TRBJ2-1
CASSLFSSSHNEQFF
TGTGCCAGCAGCTTGTTTAGTTCCTCCCACAATGAGCAGTTCTTC
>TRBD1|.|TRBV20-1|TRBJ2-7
CSAKAGQGTRYEQYF
TGCAGTGCCAAGGCGGGACAGGGGACCCGTTACGAGCAGTACTTC
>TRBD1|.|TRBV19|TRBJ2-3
CASSIETGVTIFTDTQYF
TGTGCCAGTAGTATTGAGACAGGGGTCACGATTTTCACAGATACGCAGTATTTT
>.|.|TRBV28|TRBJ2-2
CASSLYPLNTGELFF
TGTGCCAGCAGTTTATACCCCTTGAACACCGGGGAGCTGTTTTTT
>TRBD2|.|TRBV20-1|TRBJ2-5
CSARGIWRERETQYF
TGCAGTGCTAGAGGTATTTGGCGGGAGCGAGAGACCCAGTACTTC
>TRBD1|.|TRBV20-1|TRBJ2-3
CSARAGQGVPDTQYF
TGCAGTGCCAGGGCGGGACAGGGGGTCCCAGATACGCAGTATTTT
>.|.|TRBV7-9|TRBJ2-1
CASSLPGLYNEQFF
TGTGCCAGCAGCTTACCGGGACTGTACAATGAGCAGTTCTTC
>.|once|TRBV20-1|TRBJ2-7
CSAPRDISYEQYF
TGCAGTGCCCCCCGGGACATCTCCTACGAGCAGTACTTC
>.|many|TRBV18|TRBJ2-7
CASSDDGYEQYF
TGTGCCAGCTCGGACGACGGCTACGAGCAGTACTTC
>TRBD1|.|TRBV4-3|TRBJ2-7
CASSQGGTGDSYEQYF
TGCGCCAGCAGCCAAGGGGGGACAGGGGACTCCTACGAGCAGTACTTC
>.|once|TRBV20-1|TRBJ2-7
CSASRGGYEQYF
TGCAGTGCTAGTAGAGGGGGCTACGAGCAGTACTTC
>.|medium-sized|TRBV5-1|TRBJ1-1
CASSSRQPGAEAFF
TGCGCCAGCAGCTCGAGACAGCCCGGCGCTGAAGCTTTCTTT
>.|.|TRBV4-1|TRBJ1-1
CASSQATGVRPTEAFF
TGCGCCAGCAGCCAAGCTACGGGAGTGAGACCCACTGAAGCTTTCTTT
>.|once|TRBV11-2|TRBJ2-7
CASSLVKGRGSYEQYF
TGTGCCAGCAGCTTAGTAAAAGGCAGGGGATCGTACGAGCAGTACTTC
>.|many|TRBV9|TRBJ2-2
CASSVGQLNTGELFF
TGTGCCAGCAGCGTAGGGCAGCTAAACACCGGGGAGCTGTTTTTT
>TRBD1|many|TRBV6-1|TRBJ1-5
CASRTGLNQPQHF
TGTGCCAGCAGGACAGGGCTCAATCAGCCCCAGCATTTT
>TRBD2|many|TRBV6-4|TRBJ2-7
CASSDSGPGLAGSQSPSYEQYF
TGTGCCAGCAGTGACTCCGGACCGGGACTAGCGGGATCCCAAAGCCCTTCCTACGAGCAGTACTTC
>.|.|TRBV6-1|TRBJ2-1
CASRRYNEQFF
TGTGCCAGCAGGCGGTACAATGAGCAGTTCTTC
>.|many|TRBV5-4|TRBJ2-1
CASSGRRTDYNEQFF
TGTGCCAGCAGCGGGCGGCGCACCGACTACAATGAGCAGTTCTTC
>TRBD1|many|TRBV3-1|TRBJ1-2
CASRGTDRGHGYTF
TGTGCCAGCAGGGGGACTGACAGGGGGCATGGCTACACCTTC
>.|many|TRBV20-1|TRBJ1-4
CSAKPGLGNEKLFF
TGCAGTGCTAAACCAGGGTTAGGTAATGAAAAACTGTTTTTT
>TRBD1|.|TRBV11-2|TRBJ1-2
CASSLKNGTGRYGYTF
TGTGCCAGCAGCTTAAAGAACGGGACAGGGAGGTATGGCTACACCTTC
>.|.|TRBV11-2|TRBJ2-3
CASSLKVGSSDAQYF
TGTGCCAGCAGCTTAAAGGTCGGCTCATCGGACGCGCAGTATTTT
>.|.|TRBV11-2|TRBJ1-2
CASSLGGPGIIYGYTF
TGTGCCAGCAGCTTAGGTGGGCCCGGAATAATCTATGGCTACACCTTC
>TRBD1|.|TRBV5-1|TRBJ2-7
CASGTGGYEQYF
TGCGCCAGCGGGACAGGCGGATACGAGCAGTACTTC
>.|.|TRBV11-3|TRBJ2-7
CASSLDNGPFYEQYF
TGTGCCAGCAGCTTAGATAATGGCCCGTTCTACGAGCAGTACTTC
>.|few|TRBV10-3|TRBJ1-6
CAISDNWDGSSPLHF
TGTGCCATCAGTGATAACTGGGATGGGAGTTCACCCCTCCACTTT
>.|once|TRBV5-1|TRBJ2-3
CASSLEGRPSTDTQYF
TGCGCCAGCAGCTTGGAGGGGCGGCCTAGCACAGATACGCAGTATTTT
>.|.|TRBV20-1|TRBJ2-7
CSAPGTAGEQYF
TGCAGTGCCCCCGGGACTGCCGGGGAGCAGTACTTC
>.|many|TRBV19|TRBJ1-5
CASSKTGSLYQPQHF
TGTGCCAGTAGTAAAACAGGTTCCCTGTATCAGCCCCAGCATTTT
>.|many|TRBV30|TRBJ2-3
CAWSGVREGGGWTQYF
TGTGCCTGGAGTGGGGTACGTGAGGGGGGCGGTTGGACGCAGTATTTT
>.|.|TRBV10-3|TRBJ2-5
CAIRTGPQDTQYF
TGTGCCATCAGGACCGGGCCTCAAGATACCCAGTACTTC
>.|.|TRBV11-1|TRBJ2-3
CASSSSGPGPTDTQYF
TGTGCCAGCAGCTCGTCCGGCCCCGGGCCCACAGATACGCAGTATTTT
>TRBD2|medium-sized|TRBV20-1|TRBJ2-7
CSASGLAETYSYEQYF
TGCAGTGCTAGCGGACTAGCGGAGACTTACTCCTACGAGCAGTACTTC
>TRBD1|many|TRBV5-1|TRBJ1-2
CASSLSTGTAYGYTF
TGCGCCAGCAGCTTATCAACCGGGACAGCTTATGGCTACACCTTC
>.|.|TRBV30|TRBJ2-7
CAWSWPNPYEQYF
TGTGCCTGGAGCTGGCCTAATCCCTACGAGCAGTACTTC
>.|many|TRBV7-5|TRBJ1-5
CISVPEAPRPSQSQPQHF
.
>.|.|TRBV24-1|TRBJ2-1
CATSDLFLALDRDEQFF
TGTGCCACCAGTGATTTGTTCCTAGCGCTAGATAGGGATGAGCAGTTCTTC
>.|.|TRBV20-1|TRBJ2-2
CSARAGPNTGELFF
TGCAGTGCTAGAGCAGGGCCGAACACCGGGGAGCTGTTTTTT
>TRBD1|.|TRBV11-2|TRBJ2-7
CASSSGQGLQRYF
TGTGCCAGCAGCTCGGGACAGGGACTACAACGGTACTTC
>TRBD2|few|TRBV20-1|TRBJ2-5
CSARGYREALSWGTSGSRETQYF
TGCAGTGCTAGGGGGTACAGGGAAGCTTTATCCTGGGGGACTAGCGGGAGCCGGGAGACCCAGTACTTC
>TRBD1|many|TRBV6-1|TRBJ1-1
CASSELVGQGVTEAFF
TGTGCCAGCAGTGAATTGGTGGGACAGGGAGTCACTGAAGCTTTCTTT
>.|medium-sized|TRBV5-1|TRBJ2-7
CASSLDPPEDEQYF
TGCGCCAGCAGCTTGGACCCGCCGGAAGACGAGCAGTACTTC
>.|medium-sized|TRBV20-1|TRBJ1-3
CSARDLGPNTIYF
TGCAGTGCTAGAGATCTCGGGCCAAACACCATATATTTT
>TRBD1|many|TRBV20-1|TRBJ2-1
CSARPGQCNEQFF
TGCAGTGCTAGGCCGGGACAGTGCAATGAGCAGTTCTTC
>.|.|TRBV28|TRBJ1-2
CASSFNYGYTF
TGTGCCAGCAGTTTTAACTATGGCTACACCTTC
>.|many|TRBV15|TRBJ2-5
CATSLRHEETQYF
TGTGCCACCAGCTTAAGACATGAAGAGACCCAGTACTTC
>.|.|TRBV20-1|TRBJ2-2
CSASWVPNTGELFF
TGCAGTGCTAGCTGGGTCCCGAACACCGGGGAGCTGTTTTTT